This section outlines one T cell receptor (beta chain) sequence together with its context. This record belongs to a study of blood T cell repertoires in COVID-19. Study background: T cells, B-cell-depleted T cells, or PBMCs provided the cDNA or gDNA that served as material.

Sequencing was performed with immunoSEQ multiplex PCR; in TCRdb, only in-frame clones are kept and a portion is missing. This sample has some 260,000 clones, with roughly 80% found just once. Sequenced material: PBMCs or T cells enriched from blood (not recorded which). The sequence derives from a man aged 25-45 years with acute COVID-19.

CDR3 sequence reads: CASSLIWVPGQGAAGYTF. DNA for the CDR3: TGTGCCAGCAGCTTAATCTGGGTCCCAGGACAGGGGGCAGCTGGCTACACCTTC. The gene calls are TRBV7-2 and TRBJ1-2, with 11 bases that match TRBD1. The CDR3 contains 18 residues. Looked up from germline, CDR1 is SGHTA and CDR2 is FQGNSA. The junction had 15 bases not matched to a gene; V was cut back by 2 bases and J by 7 bases. Supplemented by reference TRBV7-2 and TRBJ1-2, the full variable domain reads GAGVSQSPSNKVTEKGKDVELRCDPISGHTALYWYRQSLGQGLEFLIYFQGNSAPDKSGLPSDRFSAERTGGSVSTLTIQRTQQEDSAVYLCASSLIWVPGQGAAGYTFGSGTRLTVV.